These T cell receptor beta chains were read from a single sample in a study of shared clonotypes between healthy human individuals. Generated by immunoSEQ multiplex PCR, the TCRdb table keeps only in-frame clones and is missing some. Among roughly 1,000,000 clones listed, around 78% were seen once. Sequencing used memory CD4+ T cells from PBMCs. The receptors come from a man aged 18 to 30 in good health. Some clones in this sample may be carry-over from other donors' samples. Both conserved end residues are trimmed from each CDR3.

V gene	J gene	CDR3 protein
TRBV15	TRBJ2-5	ATSRDRGGQARETQY
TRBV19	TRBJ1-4	ASKRGPWEKLF
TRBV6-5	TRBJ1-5	ASSFRQGDGNQPQH
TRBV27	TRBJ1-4	ASGYREGEKLF
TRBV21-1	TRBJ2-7	ASSKGRRTSGSFVVEQY
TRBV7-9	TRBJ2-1	ASSFGGAGAYNEQF
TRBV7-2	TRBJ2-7	ASSLGSGTSYEQY
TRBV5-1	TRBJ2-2	ASSPPGRTTGELF
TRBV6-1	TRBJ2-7	ASRDSYEQY
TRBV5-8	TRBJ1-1	ASSPDAYTEAF
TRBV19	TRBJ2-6	ASTHASGANVLT